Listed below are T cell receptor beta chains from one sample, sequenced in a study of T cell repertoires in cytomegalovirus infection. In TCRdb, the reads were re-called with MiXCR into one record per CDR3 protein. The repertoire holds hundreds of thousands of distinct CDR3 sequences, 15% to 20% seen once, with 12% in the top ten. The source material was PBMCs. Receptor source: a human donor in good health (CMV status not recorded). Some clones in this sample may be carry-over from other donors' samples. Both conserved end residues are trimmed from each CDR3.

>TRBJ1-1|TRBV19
ATQRQPSSPNVMNTEAF
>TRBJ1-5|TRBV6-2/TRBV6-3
ASATGRSNQPQH
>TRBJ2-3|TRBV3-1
ASSHRGGTDTQY
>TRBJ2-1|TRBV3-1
ASSLERGAYTEQF
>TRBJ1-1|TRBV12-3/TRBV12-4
ASVLAIMNTEAF
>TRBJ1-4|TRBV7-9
ASSRGRNEKLF
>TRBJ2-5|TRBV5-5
ASSHYKGGDETQY
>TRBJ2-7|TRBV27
ASSPLKGVNLGDLSYEQY
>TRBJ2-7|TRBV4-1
ASGLGQSSYEQY
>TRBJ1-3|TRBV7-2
ASSYLTGTSGNTIY
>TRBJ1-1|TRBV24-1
ATSDLHLSRDLGTEAF
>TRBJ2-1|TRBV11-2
ASSLGLVYEQF
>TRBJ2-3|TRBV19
ASSYRVQGPPDTQY
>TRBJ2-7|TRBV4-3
ASSQDWLAYEQY
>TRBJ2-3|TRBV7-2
ASSITGTGADTQY
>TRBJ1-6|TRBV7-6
ASSREGDSPLH
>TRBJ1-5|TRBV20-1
SATTGQGNQPQH
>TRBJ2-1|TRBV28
ASSLSVAGEYNEQF
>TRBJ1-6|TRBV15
ATSRGDSPLH
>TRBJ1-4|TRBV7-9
ASSVLVPRDEKLF
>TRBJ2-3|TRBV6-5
ASSYSFGGASPDTQY
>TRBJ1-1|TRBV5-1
ASSLTGTPNTEAF
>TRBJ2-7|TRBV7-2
ASSQMTGTGVYEQY
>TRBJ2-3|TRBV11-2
AGKKGTTSTDTQY
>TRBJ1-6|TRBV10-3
AIRDSTSPLH
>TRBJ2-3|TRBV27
ATQGWTSDTQY
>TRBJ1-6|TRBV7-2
ASSLRSSDSSARLH
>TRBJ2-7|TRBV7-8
ASSSYWDRGEQY
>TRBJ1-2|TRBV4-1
ASSQRAAGTVYGYT
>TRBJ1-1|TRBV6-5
ASRNRGDTEAF
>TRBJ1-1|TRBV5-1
ASRGTNQDTEAF
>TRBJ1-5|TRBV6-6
ASSYSRTGRVASNQPQH
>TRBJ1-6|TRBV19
ASSIGQVGSPLH
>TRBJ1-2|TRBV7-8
ASSFSPHLDGTGYGYT
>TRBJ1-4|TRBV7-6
ASSLDPRTGLNEKLF
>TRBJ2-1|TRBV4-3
ASRQSGNEQF
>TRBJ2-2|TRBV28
ASSEGQVVRRNTGELF
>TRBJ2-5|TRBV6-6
ASNPGEGTQY
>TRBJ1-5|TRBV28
ASVHRQAGNQPQH
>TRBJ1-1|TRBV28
ASILGGNTEAF
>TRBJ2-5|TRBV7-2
ASSEVQEETQY
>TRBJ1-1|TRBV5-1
ASSAGQGGTEAF
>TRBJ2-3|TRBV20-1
SADGGTSGTLDTQY
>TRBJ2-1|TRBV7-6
ASSLTAGTTVGGLSYNEQF
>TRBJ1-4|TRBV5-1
ASSRGRDRDEKLF
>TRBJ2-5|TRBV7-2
ASSLAVMQETQY
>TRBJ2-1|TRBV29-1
SSQGASYNEQF
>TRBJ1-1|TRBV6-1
ASSDGLAMNTEAF
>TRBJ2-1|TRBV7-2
ASRFKNLETEQF
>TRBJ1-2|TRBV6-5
ASNPGIQLGYGYT
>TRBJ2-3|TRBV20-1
SAHPPWTREDTDTQY
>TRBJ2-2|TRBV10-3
AISIAGGQTGELF
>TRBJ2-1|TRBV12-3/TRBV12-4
ASSSSLRGNEQF
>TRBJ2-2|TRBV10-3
ATTGTSGIQGFGELF
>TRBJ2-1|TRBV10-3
AISEVQVSYNEQF
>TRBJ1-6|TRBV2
ASSDGHSPLH
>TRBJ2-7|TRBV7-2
ASSSYTGGTLLYEQY
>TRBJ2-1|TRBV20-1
GTGAVSSYNEQF
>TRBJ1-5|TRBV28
ASSLAGRQPQH